Listed below are T cell receptor beta chains from one sample, sequenced in a study of T cells in Graves' hyperthyroidism and ophthalmopathy. TCRdb called the multiplex PCR reads again in MiXCR, with one record for every CDR3 protein. The data hold approximately 520,000 distinct CDR3 sequences, with around 22% observed a single time. The source material was blood. The receptors come from a woman in her 30s with Graves' ophthalmopathy. CDR3s include the opening cysteine and the closing phenylalanine or tryptophan. The order of the fields is J gene, V gene, clone size, D gene, CDR3 protein, CDR3 DNA. D genes are given only for firm matches. Clone size is given for some rows only: seen once, a few or many times, or a class if the clone is expanded.

j_gene: TRBJ1-5; v_gene: TRBV2; abundance: few; d_gene: TRBD1; CDR3aa: CASSLDRANQPQHF; CDR3nt: TGTGCCAGCAGCCTTGACAGGGCAAATCAGCCCCAGCATTTT
j_gene: TRBJ1-1; v_gene: TRBV6-5; abundance: many; d_gene: .; CDR3aa: CASSYGAGLGNTEAFF; CDR3nt: TGTGCCAGCAGTTACGGTGCAGGGTTAGGAAACACTGAAGCTTTCTTT
j_gene: TRBJ1-1; v_gene: TRBV11-3; abundance: many; d_gene: TRBD1; CDR3aa: CASSQTGVSTEAFF; CDR3nt: TGTGCCAGCAGCCAGACAGGGGTGAGCACTGAAGCTTTCTTT
j_gene: TRBJ1-2; v_gene: TRBV2; abundance: many; d_gene: .; CDR3aa: CASSEGDSYGYTF; CDR3nt: TGTGCCAGCAGTGAAGGGGATAGCTATGGCTACACCTTC
j_gene: TRBJ2-2; v_gene: TRBV14; abundance: many; d_gene: .; CDR3aa: CASSQTGFFGELFF; CDR3nt: TGTGCCAGCAGCCAAACAGGGTTTTTCGGGGAGCTGTTTTTT
j_gene: TRBJ1-1; v_gene: TRBV5-1; abundance: many; d_gene: TRBD1; CDR3aa: CASSLGTGRMNTEAFF; CDR3nt: TGCGCCAGCAGCTTGGGGACAGGGCGGATGAACACTGAAGCTTTCTTT
j_gene: TRBJ2-7; v_gene: TRBV12-3/TRBV12-4; abundance: .; d_gene: .; CDR3aa: CASSLAAMGYDQYF; CDR3nt: TGTGCCAGCAGTTTGGCGGCGATGGGCTACGATCAGTACTTC
j_gene: TRBJ2-7; v_gene: TRBV13; abundance: .; d_gene: .; CDR3aa: CASSLGSRAYEQHF; CDR3nt: TGTGCCAGCAGCTTAGGGTCCAGAGCCTACGAGCAGCACTTC
j_gene: TRBJ1-2; v_gene: TRBV13; abundance: many; d_gene: TRBD1; CDR3aa: CASSIPRTGGDYGYTF; CDR3nt: TGTGCCAGCAGCATCCCCCGGACAGGGGGCGACTATGGCTACACCTTC
j_gene: TRBJ2-5; v_gene: TRBV6-1; abundance: many; d_gene: .; CDR3aa: CASSEINQETQYF; CDR3nt: TGTGCCAGCAGTGAAATCAATCAAGAGACCCAGTACTTC
j_gene: TRBJ1-1; v_gene: TRBV27; abundance: many; d_gene: .; CDR3aa: CASSSPDRNTEAFF; CDR3nt: TGTGCCAGCAGTTCCCCGGACAGGAACACTGAAGCTTTCTTT
j_gene: TRBJ1-1; v_gene: TRBV11-1; abundance: .; d_gene: TRBD1; CDR3aa: CASSLPAGTAVNTEAFF; CDR3nt: TGTGCCAGCAGCTTACCCGCCGGGACAGCGGTTAACACTGAAGCTTTCTTT
j_gene: TRBJ1-5; v_gene: TRBV27; abundance: many; d_gene: .; CDR3aa: CASSQSSNQPQHF; CDR3nt: TGTGCCAGCAGTCAGAGTAGCAATCAGCCCCAGCATTTT
j_gene: TRBJ1-3; v_gene: TRBV20-1; abundance: once; d_gene: .; CDR3aa: CSALGGGTGNTIYF; CDR3nt: TGCAGTGCCCTCGGAGGGGGGACTGGAAACACCATATATTTT
j_gene: TRBJ1-3; v_gene: TRBV19; abundance: few; d_gene: .; CDR3aa: CASSIEGPYSGNTIYF; CDR3nt: TGTGCCAGTAGTATAGAAGGACCCTACTCTGGAAACACCATATATTTT
j_gene: TRBJ2-7; v_gene: TRBV7-3; abundance: .; d_gene: .; CDR3aa: CASSWDAAYEQYF; CDR3nt: TGTGCCAGCAGCTGGGACGCAGCCTACGAGCAGTACTTC